One T cell receptor (beta chain) is described in this entry. This record comes from a study of blood T cell repertoires in COVID-19. Per the germline V gene, CDR1 is SGHNT and CDR2 is YYREEE (reference sequence). This CDR3 has 13 residues. Trimming shortened V by 4 bases and J by 7 bases, and 14 bases separated the two germline ends. Assay used: immunoSEQ multiplex PCR; TCRdb lists only in-frame clones, some missing. The repertoire holds about 280,000 clones, with around 92% as singletons. The chain combines TRBV5-4 with TRBJ2-5; possible D gene TRBD2, 5 bases. This clonotype was obtained from a woman younger than 45 with COVID-19, enrolled during active disease. The sample comprised peripheral blood. The CDR3 DNA is TGTGCCAGCAGCGCCCGGGAAATCGGGACCCAGTACTTC. Residues: CASSAREIGTQYF.